The entry that follows covers one T cell receptor (beta chain) sequence. The data belong to a study of control samples from healthy donors and cancer patients. From germline, CDR1 is KGHDR and CDR2 SFDVKD. The CDR3 covers 15 residues. V was pared by 3 bases and J by 4 bases, with 3 bases of the junction left unmatched. The protocol was immunoSEQ multiplex PCR, while the TCRdb copy is restricted to in-frame clones and leaves out a portion. The sample carries roughly 100,000 clones, approximately 90% recorded once. The rearrangement links TRBV24-1 to TRBJ1-3; the match to TRBD1 covers 9 bases. Sequencing was done on a sample of PBMCs. This TCR was recovered from a man between 60 and 75 years old with lung cancer. The CDR3 loop is CATSDPGQGGNTIYF. The CDR3 DNA is TGTGCCACCAGTGATCCGGGACAGGGAGGAAACACCATATATTTT.